Listed below are T cell receptor beta chains from one sample, sequenced in a study of T-cell memory formation after mild COVID-19. TCRdb redid the calling of the 5' RACE reads with MiXCR, one entry per CDR3 protein. The sample lists some 490,000 distinct CDR3 sequences, 15% to 20% occurring once. The sequenced sample consisted of PBMCs or a T cell subset sorted from them (not recorded which). The receptors come from an adult woman who had mild COVID-19 (a few samples of this study predate the infection). Cell type and time point are not known. CDR3s include the opening cysteine and the closing phenylalanine or tryptophan. A D gene is named only where the DNA matches it firmly. The size entry is marked missing in some rows and otherwise reads once, few, many or a size class.

v_gene	d_gene	j_gene	abundance	len	CDR3nt	CDR3aa
TRBV3-1	NA	TRBJ2-1	NA	15	TGTGCCAGCAGCGAAGAAAGTATGGGATACAATGAGCAGTTCTTC	CASSEESMGYNEQFF
TRBV7-2	NA	TRBJ1-6	few	13	TGTGCCAGCAGCCTCGTAGGGTTGGGTACCCTCCACTTT	CASSLVGLGTLHF
TRBV7-8	NA	TRBJ1-2	NA	16	TGTGCCAGCAGCGTAATTTCCGGCATCTTGAACTATGGCTACACCTTC	CASSVISGILNYGYTF
TRBV20-1	TRBD1	TRBJ1-1	few	13	TGCAGTGCTGACAGGGGGCCGAACACTGAAGCTTTCTTT	CSADRGPNTEAFF
TRBV6-5	TRBD2	TRBJ2-2	few	19	TGTGCCAGCAGTTCTGCCGGGACTAGCGGGAGGGCCGGGCCCGGGGAGCTGTTTTTT	CASSSAGTSGRAGPGELFF
TRBV19	NA	TRBJ2-4	few	14	TGTGCCAGTACGACGAGGGCCCGATGGGACATTCAGTACTTC	CASTTRARWDIQYF
TRBV10-3	TRBD2	TRBJ2-3	NA	16	TGTGCCATTTCTAGCGGGGGCCGGACTAGCACAGATACGCAGTATTTT	CAISSGGRTSTDTQYF
TRBV5-6	NA	TRBJ2-5	few	16	TGTGCCAGCAGCTTGGCCGGGGGGCCCGGCCAAGAGACCCAGTACTTC	CASSLAGGPGQETQYF
TRBV4-3	TRBD2	TRBJ2-5	many	15	TGCGCCAGCAGTAGCGGGGACACCCGACAAGAGACCCAGTACTTC	CASSSGDTRQETQYF
TRBV4-1	TRBD2	TRBJ2-2	NA	17	TGCGCCAGCAGCCAAGCCCCCGAGCGGGGGGCCACCGGGGAGCTGTTTTTT	CASSQAPERGATGELFF
TRBV11-2	NA	TRBJ2-1	NA	17	TGTGCCAGCAGCTTATCCCACGTTGGTAGCTCCTACAATGAGCAGTTCTTC	CASSLSHVGSSYNEQFF
TRBV6-4	TRBD2	TRBJ2-1	few	17	TGTGCCAGCAGTGATTTGGCTAGCGGGGGGGACGCCAATGAGCAGTTCTTC	CASSDLASGGDANEQFF
TRBV27	NA	TRBJ1-2	NA	16	TGTGCCAGCAGTCTCTCACTCTCGACAGCTAACTATGGCTACACCTTC	CASSLSLSTANYGYTF
TRBV29-1	TRBD2	TRBJ2-1	NA	16	TGCAGCGTTGAATCCTATACTAGCGGGAGATTAAATGAGCAGTTCTTC	CSVESYTSGRLNEQFF
TRBV19	NA	TRBJ1-1	NA	15	TGTGCCAGTAAGGGGGGTACAAATTTGAACACTGAAGCTTTCTTT	CASKGGTNLNTEAFF
TRBV7-8	TRBD1	TRBJ2-5	few	14	TGTGCCAGCAGCTGGGGACAGAGACAAGAGACCCAGTACTTC	CASSWGQRQETQYF
TRBV7-6	TRBD2	TRBJ2-3	few	17	TGTGCCAGCAGCTTAGTTGGGGCGGGAGGGCCGGCAGATACGCAGTATTTT	CASSLVGAGGPADTQYF
TRBV7-7	NA	TRBJ2-2	few	16	TGTGCCAGCAGCGCCTGGGGGAACCCGAACACCGGGGAGCTGTTTTTT	CASSAWGNPNTGELFF
TRBV20-1	NA	TRBJ1-1	NA	13	TGCAGTGCTAGGGAGAGAGGGAACACTGAAGCTTTCTTT	CSARERGNTEAFF
TRBV9	TRBD2	TRBJ2-1	few	17	TGTGCCAGCAGCGCGGGACTAGCGGGAGGAAGGTACAATGAGCAGTTCTTC	CASSAGLAGGRYNEQFF
TRBV7-9	TRBD1	TRBJ2-1	few	17	TGTGCCAGCAGCGCCGACTTGGGACAGGGCCGTGGGGATGAGCAGTTCTTC	CASSADLGQGRGDEQFF
TRBV7-9	NA	TRBJ2-2	NA	19	TGTGCCAGCAGCTTCCTCCTTACCGTCGCCACAGTCGGGACCGGGGAGCTGTTTTTT	CASSFLLTVATVGTGELFF
TRBV4-1	NA	TRBJ1-2	NA	17	TGCGCCAGCAGCCAAGGCTGGCGGACAGCGATTAACTATGGCTACACCTTC	CASSQGWRTAINYGYTF
TRBV12-3/TRBV12-4	NA	TRBJ2-7	many	12	TGTGCCAGCAGGCCCACTAGTGGCGAGCAGTACTTC	CASRPTSGEQYF
TRBV19	NA	TRBJ2-1	NA	15	TGTGCCAGTAGTGGGGGAAGGGGGGCATCGGATGAGCAGTTCTTC	CASSGGRGASDEQFF
TRBV1	NA	TRBJ2-1	NA	13	TGCACCAGCAGCCGGGACTCGTACAATGAGCAGTTCTTC	CTSSRDSYNEQFF
TRBV4-2	NA	TRBJ2-2	many	13	TGTGCCAGCAGCCAACCGAACACCGGGGAGCTGTTTTTT	CASSQPNTGELFF
TRBV12-3/TRBV12-4	NA	TRBJ2-6	many	18	TGTGCCAGCAGTTTAAGGTCAACAGCCGGCTCTGGGGCCAACGTCCTGACTTTC	CASSLRSTAGSGANVLTF
TRBV7-9	TRBD2	TRBJ2-2	NA	15	TGTGCCAGCAGACTACTAGCGGGCAGCACCGGGGAGCTGTTTTTT	CASRLLAGSTGELFF
TRBV4-1	TRBD1	TRBJ1-2	few	16	TGCGCCAGCAGCCAAGTTGGGACAGGGGTTATCTATGGCTACACCTTC	CASSQVGTGVIYGYTF
TRBV5-5	NA	TRBJ1-5	few	17	TGTGCCAGCAGCTCATCTCCAGGGATGGGGAGCAATCAGCCCCAGCATTTT	CASSSSPGMGSNQPQHF
TRBV29-1	NA	TRBJ2-1	many	10	TGCAGCGTTGTCTGGGATGAGCAGTTCTTC	CSVVWDEQFF
TRBV12-3/TRBV12-4	TRBD1	TRBJ1-2	NA	14	TGTGCCAGCAGTCAGACAGGGGGCTCTTATGGCTACACCTTC	CASSQTGGSYGYTF
TRBV2	NA	TRBJ1-4	NA	13	TGTGCCAGCGGGGACGGGACGGGACCAAAACTGTTTTTT	CASGDGTGPKLFF
TRBV3-1	TRBD2	TRBJ2-5	NA	19	TGTGCCAGCAGCCAAGATATCGGCTCGCTAGCGGCAGAGCAAGAGACCCAGTACTTC	CASSQDIGSLAAEQETQYF
TRBV12-3/TRBV12-4	NA	TRBJ2-1	NA	14	TGTGCCAGCAGCTACGGGATCGGGACAAGAGAGGTGTTCTTC	CASSYGIGTREVFF
TRBV7-2	NA	TRBJ2-3	few	16	TGTGCCAGCTGCATAGGAGGGGGAGAGGTCACAGATACGCAGTATTTT	CASCIGGGEVTDTQYF
TRBV6-5	TRBD1	TRBJ1-2	NA	15	TGTGCCAGCAGTCAGGGGATAGACAGGGCGCGTGGCTACACCTTC	CASSQGIDRARGYTF
TRBV29-1	TRBD2	TRBJ2-7	many	14	TGCAGCGTTGTGAGGAGCGGGGGGACCTACGAGCAGTACTTC	CSVVRSGGTYEQYF
TRBV5-1	NA	TRBJ2-1	NA	14	TGCGCCAGCAGCCCCCGGGCCCCCGCCAGTGAGCAGTTCTTC	CASSPRAPASEQFF
TRBV7-2	TRBD2	TRBJ2-3	few	18	TGTGCCAGCAGCCTCCCTCCCCAACTAGCGGGTAGCACAGATACGCAGTATTTT	CASSLPPQLAGSTDTQYF
TRBV9	TRBD2	TRBJ2-7	NA	17	TGTGCCAGCAGCGGACTAGCGGGAGGCACAGGTCCATCCGAGCAGTACTTC	CASSGLAGGTGPSEQYF
TRBV4-1	NA	TRBJ1-4	NA	15	TGCGCCAGCAGCCAGTCCATAGCAACTAATGAAAAACTGTTTTTT	CASSQSIATNEKLFF
TRBV24-1	NA	TRBJ1-5	NA	13	TGTGCCACCAGTGATTATCCCAATCAGCCCCAGCATTTT	CATSDYPNQPQHF
TRBV6-5	TRBD2	TRBJ2-1	few	16	TGTGCCAGCAGTTCTGAGACGGGAGGGTCCTACAATGAGCAGTTCTTC	CASSSETGGSYNEQFF
TRBV6-5	NA	TRBJ2-5	many	15	TGTGCCAGCAGTTACTCCCCCGGAGCGGGAGAGACCCAGTACTTC	CASSYSPGAGETQYF
TRBV24-1	NA	TRBJ1-1	NA	12	TGTGCCACCAGTGATGTCGGGACTGAAGCTTTCTTT	CATSDVGTEAFF
TRBV9	TRBD2	TRBJ2-3	NA	16	TGTGCCAGCAGCGTCTCAGGGAGCGGGGGGTCAGATACGCAGTATTTT	CASSVSGSGGSDTQYF
TRBV20-1	NA	TRBJ1-3	NA	12	TGCAGTGCTGTCCTCTGGGGAAACACCATATATTTT	CSAVLWGNTIYF
TRBV7-9	NA	TRBJ2-7	few	13	TGTGCCAGCAGCCCAGGCAGGGTTCCCGAGCAGTACTTC	CASSPGRVPEQYF
TRBV4-1	NA	TRBJ1-2	few	12	TGCGCCAGCAGCCAAGTAGAGGGTGGCTACACCTTC	CASSQVEGGYTF
TRBV12-3/TRBV12-4	NA	TRBJ1-2	NA	13	TGTGCCAGCAGTTTAGCAGGGGAGGAGGGCTACACCTTC	CASSLAGEEGYTF
TRBV24-1	TRBD2	TRBJ2-5	few	16	TGTGCCACCAGTGATAGCGGGAGGGCCCGGGGAGAGACCCAGTACTTC	CATSDSGRARGETQYF
TRBV4-2	NA	TRBJ2-3	few	15	TGTGCCAGCAGCCAAAGGGGAGGCCCCACAGATACGCAGTATTTT	CASSQRGGPTDTQYF
TRBV5-6	NA	TRBJ2-7	NA	17	TGTGCCAGCAGCTTGTTCGGGGTGGGGATTAGCTCCTACGAGCAGTACTTC	CASSLFGVGISSYEQYF
TRBV5-6	TRBD1	TRBJ2-1	NA	14	TGTGCCAGCAGCGAGACAGGGAATATGAATGAGCAGTTCTTC	CASSETGNMNEQFF
TRBV9	NA	TRBJ1-6	NA	16	TGTGCCAGCAGCGGACCGCTGGGGGAGAATAATTCACCCCTCCACTTT	CASSGPLGENNSPLHF